The subject of this entry is one T cell receptor beta chain. What it binds is not known. TCRdb keeps only in-frame clones here, not all; method: immunoSEQ multiplex PCR. The profile shows 70,000 or so clones, 85% to 95% of them singletons. This sample's time point: newly diagnosed, previously untreated cHL patient sample. PBMCs from untreated, newly diagnosed classical Hodgkin lymphoma were comparison samples. This sample was taken from a study of PD-1 blockade in classical Hodgkin lymphoma. Points from the study as a whole: Lower baseline TCR diversity was reported for newly diagnosed patients than for healthy donors. With respect to the repertoire differences, their causes, possibly disease activity or prior therapy, remain undefined.

The sequence derives from a human donor with classical Hodgkin lymphoma. The sequenced material came from peripheral blood mononuclear cells (PBMCs).

DNA of the CDR3: TGTGCCAGCAGTGAAGCGGGAGATTACACAGATACGCAGTATTTT. It encodes CASSEAGDYTDTQYF. This chain links TRBV2 with TRBJ2-3; weak D call: TRBD2 (5 bases). This CDR3 has 15 residues. The germline V gene has CDR1 SNHLY and CDR2 FYNNEI. Trimming cost V 0 bases and J 2 bases, with 9 bases left between them.